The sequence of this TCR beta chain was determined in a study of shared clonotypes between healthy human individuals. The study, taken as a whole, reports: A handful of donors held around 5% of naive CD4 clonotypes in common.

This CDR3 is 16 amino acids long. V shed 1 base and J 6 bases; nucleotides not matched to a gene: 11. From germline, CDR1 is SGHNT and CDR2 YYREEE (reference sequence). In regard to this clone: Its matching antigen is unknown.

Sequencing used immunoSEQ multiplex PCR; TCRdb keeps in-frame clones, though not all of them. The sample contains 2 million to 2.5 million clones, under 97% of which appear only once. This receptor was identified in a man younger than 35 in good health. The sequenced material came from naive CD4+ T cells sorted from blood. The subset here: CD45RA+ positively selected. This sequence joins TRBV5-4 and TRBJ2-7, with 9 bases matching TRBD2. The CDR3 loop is CASSLSSGSIFSEQYF. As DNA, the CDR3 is TGTGCCAGCAGCTTGAGTAGCGGGAGTATTTTCTCCGAGCAGTACTTC.